The entry below gives a single TCR beta chain sequence along with its context. This sample was taken from a study of PD-L1 blockade in urothelial cancer. Study as a whole: Analyzed time points were 3 weeks (second dose) and 6 weeks after therapy began. Among blood samples, the median T cell count was some 140,000.

Trimming removed 1 base from V and 1 base from J, with 7 bases in between. The germline gives CDR1 MGHRA, CDR2 YSYEKL. This CDR3 is built from 14 residues. The assay was immunoSEQ multiplex PCR, and TCRdb's table has in-frame clones only and misses some. This table holds 45,000 to 50,000 clones, 88% found once. This TCR came from an elderly man with urothelial cancer. The sample was PBMCs, taken around atezolizumab (anti-PD-L1) treatment. The rearrangement links TRBV4-1 to TRBJ2-5; D is undetermined. CDR3 in DNA: TGCGCCAGCAGCCAAGGAGACACCCAAGAGACCCAGTACTTC. This translates into CASSQGDTQETQYF.